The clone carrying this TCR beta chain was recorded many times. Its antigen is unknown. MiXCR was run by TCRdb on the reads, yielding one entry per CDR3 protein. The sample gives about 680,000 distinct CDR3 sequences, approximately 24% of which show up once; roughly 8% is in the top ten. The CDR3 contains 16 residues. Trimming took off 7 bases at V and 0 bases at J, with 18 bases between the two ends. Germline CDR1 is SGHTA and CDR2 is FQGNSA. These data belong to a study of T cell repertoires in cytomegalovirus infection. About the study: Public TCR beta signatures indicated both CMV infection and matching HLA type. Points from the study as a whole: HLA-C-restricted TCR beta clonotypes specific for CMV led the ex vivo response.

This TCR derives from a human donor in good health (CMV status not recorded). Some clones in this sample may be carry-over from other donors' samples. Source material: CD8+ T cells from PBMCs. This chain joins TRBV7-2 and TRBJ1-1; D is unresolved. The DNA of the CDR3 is TGTGCCAGCACCCTAGGGATCAGGATCATGAACACTGAAGCTTTCTTT. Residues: CASTLGIRIMNTEAFF.